This is a list of T cell receptor beta chains from one sample in a study of cytomegalovirus exposure and HLA in healthy donors. Libraries were prepared by immunoSEQ multiplex PCR; TCRdb keeps only in-frame clonotypes and omits some of them. The repertoire consists of about 130,000 clones, with about four fifths occurring once and the leading ten covering around 4.8%. The sample consisted of PBMCs. These receptors were obtained from a man aged 25 to 40 in good health. The CDR3 runs from the conserved cysteine through the conserved F or W. D genes are given only for firm matches. Size values are once, few and many counts, or a class for expanded clones, and some rows have none.

clone size: .
V gene: TRBV15
D gene: TRBD1
J gene: TRBJ1-1
CDR3 protein: CATSRAPGQENTEAFF
CDR3 DNA: TGTGCCACCAGCAGGGCCCCGGGACAGGAAAACACTGAAGCTTTCTTT

clone size: .
V gene: TRBV4-1
D gene: TRBD1
J gene: TRBJ2-1
CDR3 protein: CASGQSPGQGLFNEQFF
CDR3 DNA: TGCGCCAGCGGCCAAAGTCCGGGACAGGGTCTTTTCAATGAGCAGTTCTTC

clone size: .
V gene: TRBV5-1
D gene: TRBD2
J gene: TRBJ2-1
CDR3 protein: CASSYSYSGSSEQFF
CDR3 DNA: TGCGCCAGCAGCTATTCTTATAGCGGGAGTAGTGAGCAGTTCTTC

clone size: few
V gene: TRBV19
D gene: TRBD1
J gene: TRBJ1-2
CDR3 protein: CASSMTHRGPLTNYGYTF
CDR3 DNA: TGTGCCAGTAGTATGACACACAGGGGTCCGCTTACTAACTATGGCTACACCTTC

clone size: .
V gene: TRBV27
D gene: TRBD2
J gene: TRBJ2-7
CDR3 protein: CASSPGTSGIGEQYF
CDR3 DNA: TGTGCCAGCAGTCCCGGGACTAGCGGGATCGGCGAGCAGTACTTC

clone size: once
V gene: TRBV4-3
D gene: TRBD2
J gene: TRBJ2-1
CDR3 protein: CASSQTTSGYNEQFF
CDR3 DNA: TGCGCCAGCAGCCAAACGACTAGCGGTTACAATGAGCAGTTCTTC

clone size: .
V gene: TRBV5-8
D gene: TRBD2
J gene: TRBJ2-3
CDR3 protein: CASSQLAGASDTQYF
CDR3 DNA: TGTGCCAGCAGCCAACTAGCGGGAGCGTCAGATACGCAGTATTTT

clone size: .
V gene: TRBV5-1
D gene: .
J gene: TRBJ2-7
CDR3 protein: CASSIRTDSYEQYF
CDR3 DNA: TGCGCCAGCAGCATTCGGACAGACTCCTACGAGCAGTACTTC

clone size: once
V gene: TRBV9
D gene: .
J gene: TRBJ2-2
CDR3 protein: CASSYPWGVGELFF
CDR3 DNA: TGTGCCAGCAGCTATCCCTGGGGGGTCGGGGAGCTGTTTTTT

clone size: .
V gene: TRBV5-1
D gene: TRBD1
J gene: TRBJ2-7
CDR3 protein: CASSFSTGTGNHEQYF
CDR3 DNA: TGCGCCAGCAGCTTTAGTACCGGGACAGGGAACCACGAGCAGTACTTC

clone size: .
V gene: TRBV9
D gene: .
J gene: TRBJ2-7
CDR3 protein: CASSPSLGPEQYF
CDR3 DNA: TGTGCCAGCAGCCCATCCCTGGGCCCCGAGCAGTACTTC

clone size: .
V gene: TRBV5-1
D gene: TRBD2
J gene: TRBJ2-7
CDR3 protein: CASSLLAGTTYEQYF
CDR3 DNA: TGCGCCAGCAGCCTACTAGCGGGGACCACCTACGAGCAGTACTTC

clone size: .
V gene: TRBV7-9
D gene: .
J gene: TRBJ2-1
CDR3 protein: CSSSSPRGSSENEQFF
CDR3 DNA: TGTTCCAGCAGCTCCCCTCGGGGGTCGTCTGAGAATGAGCAGTTCTTC

clone size: .
V gene: TRBV7-9
D gene: TRBD2
J gene: TRBJ2-1
CDR3 protein: CASRPRGGREGPEEQFF
CDR3 DNA: TGTGCCAGCAGACCCCGTGGGGGGCGGGAGGGCCCAGAAGAGCAGTTCTTC

clone size: .
V gene: TRBV7-8
D gene: TRBD1
J gene: TRBJ1-5
CDR3 protein: CASSQGQGREQPQHF
CDR3 DNA: TGTGCCAGCAGCCAGGGACAGGGGAGAGAGCAGCCCCAGCATTTT

clone size: .
V gene: TRBV7-2
D gene: .
J gene: TRBJ1-1
CDR3 protein: CASSLAQNTEAFF
CDR3 DNA: TGTGCCAGCAGCTTAGCACAGAACACTGAAGCTTTCTTT

clone size: .
V gene: TRBV2
D gene: .
J gene: TRBJ2-3
CDR3 protein: CASSVGPSTQYF
CDR3 DNA: TGTGCCAGCAGTGTGGGGCCCAGTACGCAGTATTTT